This TCR beta chain stems from a study of T cell repertoires in cytomegalovirus infection. Per germline, CDR1 SGHAT and CDR2 FQNNGV. V trimming: 7 bases; J trimming: 1 base; junction bases outside the gene matches: 12. This CDR3 spans 19 amino acids. TCRdb called the reads again in MiXCR, with one record for every CDR3 protein. The sample has 80,000 to 130,000 distinct CDR3 sequences, 20% to 30% seen once. This TCR derives from a human donor in good health (CMV status not recorded). Some clones in this sample may be carry-over from other donors' samples. J is TRBJ2-4 and V is TRBV11-2, with 14 bases fitting TRBD2. The source material was CD8+ T cells from PBMCs. CDR3 bases: TGTGCCAGCACCGAGGGGACTAGCGGGAGAAGAGGGGCCAAAAACATTCAGTACTTC. The encoded protein is CASTEGTSGRRGAKNIQYF.